The clone carrying this TCR beta chain was seen only a few times. As yet, its antigen is unknown. The method was immunoSEQ multiplex PCR; TCRdb's version includes in-frame clones alone and lacks a portion of them. Among tens of thousands of clones, about 88% were seen once, and the ten largest hold 0.19%. With autoimmune disease history or systemic immunosuppression, patients were excluded. Blood was sampled at baseline, cycle 4 day 1, and cycle 7 day 1. These data belong to a study of OX40 agonist ivuxolimab in advanced cancers. General study results and limits: Within 6 weeks, CD4+ and CD8+ blood T cells expanded clonally at 0.1 to 3.0 mg/kg.

The CDR3 is 15 amino acids. Trimming removed 4 bases at V and 0 bases at J, with 12 bases between. The germline V gene has CDR1 SGHRS and CDR2 YFSETQ. The rearrangement uses TRBV5-1 and TRBJ2-3, with no clear D. This sample comprised CD4+ or CD8+ T cells sorted from blood, obtained in a trial of the OX40 agonist ivuxolimab. The receptor's source is an adult with an advanced solid tumor such as melanoma, head and neck, liver or kidney cancer. DNA for the CDR3: TGCGCCAGCAGCCAACTCGCCCCTAGCACAGATACGCAGTATTTT. This encodes CASSQLAPSTDTQYF.